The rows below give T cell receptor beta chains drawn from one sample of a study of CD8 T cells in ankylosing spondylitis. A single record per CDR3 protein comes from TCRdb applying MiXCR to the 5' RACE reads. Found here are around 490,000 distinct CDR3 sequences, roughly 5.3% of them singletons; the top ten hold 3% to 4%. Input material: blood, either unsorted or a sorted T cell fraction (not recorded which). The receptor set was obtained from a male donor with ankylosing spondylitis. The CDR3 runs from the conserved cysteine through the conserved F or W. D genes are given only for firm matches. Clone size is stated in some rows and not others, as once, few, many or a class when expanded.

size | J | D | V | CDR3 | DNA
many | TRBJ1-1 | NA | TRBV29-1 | CSVPLWGVNTEAFF | TGCAGCGTCCCCTTATGGGGGGTGAACACTGAAGCTTTCTTT
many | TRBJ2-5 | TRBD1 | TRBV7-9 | CASSPGTGPETQYF | TGTGCCAGCAGCCCGGGGACAGGGCCCGAGACCCAGTACTTC
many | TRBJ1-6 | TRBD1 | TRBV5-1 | CASSLGPGQPNSPLHF | TGCGCCAGCAGCTTGGGTCCGGGACAGCCTAATTCACCCCTCCACTTT
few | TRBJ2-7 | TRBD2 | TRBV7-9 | CASSSGSSGRDEQYF | TGTGCCAGCAGCTCCGGGAGTAGCGGGAGAGACGAGCAGTACTTC
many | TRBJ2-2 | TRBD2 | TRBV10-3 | CAISSGTGGSGELFF | TGTGCCATCAGCTCGGGGACCGGCGGGAGCGGGGAGCTGTTTTTT
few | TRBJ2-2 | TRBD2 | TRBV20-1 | CSARDLGLAGELFF | TGCAGTGCTAGAGACCTGGGACTAGCCGGGGAGCTGTTTTTT
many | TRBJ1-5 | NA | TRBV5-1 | CASSEGRALNQPQHF | TGCGCCAGCAGCGAAGGTCGGGCCCTCAATCAGCCCCAGCATTTT
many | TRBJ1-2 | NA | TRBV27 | CASSFDYGANYGYTF | TGTGCCAGCAGTTTTGACTACGGAGCTAACTATGGCTACACCTTC
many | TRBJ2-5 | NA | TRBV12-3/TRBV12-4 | CASSFRDGRRGTQYF | TGTGCCAGCAGTTTCCGGGACGGAAGAAGAGGGACCCAGTACTTC
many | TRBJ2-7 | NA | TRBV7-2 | CASSLAQSSYEQYF | TGTGCCAGCAGCTTAGCCCAGAGCTCCTACGAGCAGTACTTC
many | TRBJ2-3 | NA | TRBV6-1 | CASSAPGDTQYF | TGTGCCAGCAGCGCACCTGGGGATACGCAGTATTTT
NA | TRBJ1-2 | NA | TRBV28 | CASRTDYGYTF | TGTGCCAGCAGAACGGACTATGGCTACACCTTC
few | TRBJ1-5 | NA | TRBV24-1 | CATSDRTISNQPQHF | TGTGCCACCAGTGACCGGACGATTAGCAATCAGCCCCAGCATTTT
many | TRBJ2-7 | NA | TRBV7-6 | CASSLGDGTYEQYF | TGTGCCAGCAGCTTAGGTGACGGTACCTACGAGCAGTACTTC
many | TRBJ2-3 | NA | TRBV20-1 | CSASNRVPDTQYF | TGCAGTGCTAGTAACAGGGTCCCAGATACGCAGTATTTT
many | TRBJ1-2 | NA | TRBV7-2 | CASSLDGSTGNYGYTF | TGTGCCAGCAGCTTAGACGGGAGCACTGGCAACTATGGCTACACCTTC
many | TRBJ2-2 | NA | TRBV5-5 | CASRPREQFTGELFF | TGTGCCAGCAGACCTCGGGAACAGTTCACCGGGGAGCTGTTTTTT
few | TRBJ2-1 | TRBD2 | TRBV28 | CASSHGGGHYNEQFF | TGTGCCAGCAGTCACGGGGGGGGCCACTACAATGAGCAGTTCTTC
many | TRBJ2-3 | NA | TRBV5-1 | CASSLERSNTQYF | TGCGCCAGCAGCTTGGAGAGATCCAATACGCAGTATTTT
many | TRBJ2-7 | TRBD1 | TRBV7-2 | CASSLGTGVGEQYF | TGTGCCAGCAGCCTAGGGACAGGGGTTGGGGAGCAGTACTTC
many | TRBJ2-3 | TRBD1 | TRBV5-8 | CASSLRGLSTDTQYF | TGTGCCAGCAGCTTAAGGGGGCTGAGCACAGATACGCAGTATTTT
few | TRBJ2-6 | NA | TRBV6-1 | CASKLDNSGANVLTF | TGTGCCAGCAAATTAGATAACTCTGGGGCCAACGTCCTGACTTTC
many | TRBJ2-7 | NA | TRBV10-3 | CATRTSPLRSYEQYF | TGTGCCACCAGAACTAGTCCTCTAAGGTCCTACGAGCAGTACTTC
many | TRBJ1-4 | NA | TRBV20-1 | CSARTTVGNEKLFF | TGCAGTGCTAGAACAACAGTGGGAAATGAAAAACTGTTTTTT
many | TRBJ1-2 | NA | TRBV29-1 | CSVGRSYGYTF | TGCAGCGTTGGACGGTCCTATGGCTACACCTTC
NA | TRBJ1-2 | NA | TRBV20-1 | CSAQHKRNYGYTF | TGCAGTGCCCAGCACAAACGTAACTATGGCTACACCTTC
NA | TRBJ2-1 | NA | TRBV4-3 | CASSLNYGEYNEQFF | TGCGCCAGCAGCCTCAACTATGGGGAGTACAATGAGCAGTTCTTC
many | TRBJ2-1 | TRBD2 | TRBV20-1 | CSASFQYGASGRDNEQFF | TGCAGTGCTAGTTTCCAATACGGGGCTAGCGGGAGGGACAATGAGCAGTTCTTC
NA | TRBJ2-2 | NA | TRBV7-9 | CASSLPLIGKDTGELFF | TGTGCCAGCAGCTTGCCGTTAATAGGGAAAGACACCGGGGAGCTGTTTTTT
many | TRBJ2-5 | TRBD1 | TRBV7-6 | CASSFSRDRGLETQYF | TGTGCCAGCAGCTTTTCCCGGGACAGGGGGTTAGAGACCCAGTACTTC
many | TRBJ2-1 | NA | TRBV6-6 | CASSPSSEQFF | TGTGCCAGCAGCCCAAGTTCTGAGCAGTTCTTC
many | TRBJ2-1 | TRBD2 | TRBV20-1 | CSASGGGKPSNEQFF | TGCAGTGCGTCGGGGGGGGGGAAACCCTCCAATGAGCAGTTCTTC
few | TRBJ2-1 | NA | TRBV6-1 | CAATIGGLPSYNEQFF | TGTGCCGCCACTATAGGGGGACTTCCTTCCTACAATGAGCAGTTCTTC
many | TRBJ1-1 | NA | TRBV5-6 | CASSLDRDGGAFF | TGTGCCAGCAGCTTGGACAGGGACGGAGGAGCTTTCTTT
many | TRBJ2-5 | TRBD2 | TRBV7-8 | CASSSRLAGGRETQYF | TGTGCCAGCAGCTCCCGACTAGCGGGAGGAAGGGAGACCCAGTACTTC
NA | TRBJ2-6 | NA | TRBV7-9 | CASRLNTGPNVLTF | TGTGCCAGCAGGTTGAACACTGGGCCCAACGTCCTGACTTTC
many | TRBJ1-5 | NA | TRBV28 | CASSGLIQPQHF | TGTGCCAGCAGTGGGTTGATTCAGCCCCAGCATTTT
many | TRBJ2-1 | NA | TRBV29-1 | CSVALEIGGEQFF | TGCAGCGTTGCGCTAGAAATTGGCGGTGAGCAGTTCTTC
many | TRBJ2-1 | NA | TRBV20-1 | CSAMGLAYNEQFF | TGCAGTGCCATGGGACTCGCGTACAATGAGCAGTTCTTC
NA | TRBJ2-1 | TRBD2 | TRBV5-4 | CASSLVAGGLYNEQFF | TGTGCCAGCAGCTTAGTAGCGGGGGGTTTATACAATGAGCAGTTCTTC
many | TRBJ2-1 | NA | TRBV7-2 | CASSLVQGGIEFF | TGTGCCAGCAGCTTAGTTCAGGGTGGAATAGAGTTCTTC
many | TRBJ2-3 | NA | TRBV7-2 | CASSSWGQSDTQYF | TGTGCCAGCAGCTCATGGGGGCAGTCAGATACGCAGTATTTT
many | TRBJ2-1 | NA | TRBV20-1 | CSAGVETHGNEQFF | TGCAGTGCTGGAGTTGAGACACACGGCAATGAGCAGTTCTTC
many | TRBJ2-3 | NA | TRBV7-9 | CASSSQSLDTQYF | TGTGCCAGCAGCTCGCAATCGTTAGATACGCAGTATTTT
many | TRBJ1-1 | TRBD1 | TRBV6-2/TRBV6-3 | CASSPRTGMAFF | TGTGCCAGCAGTCCCCGGACAGGGATGGCTTTCTTT
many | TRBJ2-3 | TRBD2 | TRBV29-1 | CSARGTAGLAGTDTQYF | TGCAGCGCCCGAGGGACGGCGGGACTAGCGGGTACAGATACGCAGTATTTT
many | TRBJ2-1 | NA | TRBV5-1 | CASSLGQRDNEQFF | TGCGCCAGCAGCTTGGGCCAGCGGGACAATGAGCAGTTCTTC
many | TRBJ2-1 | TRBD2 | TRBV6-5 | CASSYVMTSEGEFYNEQFF | TGTGCCAGCAGTTACGTAATGACTAGCGAGGGGGAGTTCTACAATGAGCAGTTCTTC
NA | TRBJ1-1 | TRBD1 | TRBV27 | CASSLMAWTGASEAFF | TGTGCCAGCAGTTTAATGGCGTGGACAGGGGCTAGTGAAGCTTTCTTT
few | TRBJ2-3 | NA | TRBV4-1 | CASSPGASTDTQYF | TGCGCCAGCAGCCCCGGCGCTAGCACAGATACGCAGTATTTT